The clone carrying this TCR beta chain occurred many times. This entry belongs to a study of kidney transplant recipient with SARS-CoV-2 infection. Germline values: CDR1 SGHNT, CDR2 YYREEE (reference sequence). The CDR3 totals 16 residues. With 2 bases removed from V and 5 bases from J, the gap between germline ends came to 14 bases. TCRdb used MiXCR to reprocess the reads, holding one entry per CDR3 protein. The data hold fewer than 250,000 distinct CDR3 sequences, with 25% to 35% observed a single time. The origin of this receptor is a male patient younger than 45 who had COVID-19 and was a kidney transplant recipient. Some of the T cells may derive from the graft donor. The sequencing used a blood sample, collected at baseline and between days 110 and 120 from a kidney transplant recipient. This chain joins TRBV5-4 and TRBJ1-6; no definite D call. CDR3 protein: CASSFYPGADNSPLHF. Written as DNA, the CDR3 is TGTGCCAGCAGCTTTTATCCGGGAGCTGATAATTCACCCCTCCACTTT.